Below, one T cell receptor beta chain is given with its context. No antigen is known for it. Base qualities are not at hand, and no much larger clone is one base apart. Whole blood was collected in K2EDTA tubes by collaborating institutions according to the institutions' own protocols. For TCRbeta analysis, collaborators shipped samples as frozen whole blood, isolated PBMCs, or DNA extracted from either of those sample types. TCRbeta CDR3 regions were amplified from genomic DNA by means of the immunoSEQ Assay, a bias-controlled multiplex PCR. The source study handled its data this way. Within the assay, amplification of reference gene primers was used to estimate how many nucleated cells each sample contained. Sequence reads were collapsed and filtered to measure the absolute abundance of every unique TCRbeta CDR3 rearrangement. For each sample, productive Simpson clonality was calculated by taking the square root of Simpson's diversity index across productive rearrangements. TCRdb carries this immuneACCESS record with in-frame sequences only. Its versions omit some clonotypes, under half of them owing to an unresolved V gene in the studies checked, with the rest unexplained. From that table come the V and J calls and clone size; the DNA was used to work out D and trimming. This sample is represented by 180,000 or so clones; 85% to 90% of them were singletons. The ten largest clones capture over 3.5% of the sample.

This entry is derived from a study of blood T cell repertoires in COVID-19 (dated by TCRdb to about 2020). Study-level background: Collaborator samples came from the United States, Italy and Spain and covered acute and convalescent phases of COVID-19. Where available, HLA class I and class II types were taken from metadata supplied by the sample provider and were not determined by assay-based typing. The sample metadata nearly always contained a de-identified subject ID, COVID-19 status, age in years and sex. The samples were drawn from two sources: the first 160 participants of the ongoing ImmuneRACE study, and about 1,300 subjects contributed by 6 global collaborators. The repertoires were released in a freely available public database meant as a resource for research on the immune response to SARS-CoV-2. The material from the prospective study consisted of cDNA or gDNA derived from T cells, B-cell-depleted T cells, or PBMCs. The dataset comprised deeply sampled blood TCRbeta repertoires from subjects exposed to, actively infected with, or recovered from COVID-19. General findings and caveats noted by the study authors: The quantity of clinical and demographic metadata differed by source and by participant and was supplied without curation.

The sequenced material came from peripheral blood. This TCR derives from a man younger than 35 with active or convalescent COVID-19.

The sequenced DNA: TGTGCCAGCAGTTACGGGAACCGACTACACACTGAAGCTTTCTTT. This codes for CASSYGNRLHTEAFF. The chain is assembled from TRBV6-5 and TRBJ1-1; no D gene can be assigned with confidence. V is reduced by 2 bases and J by 3 bases, leaving a spacing of 13 bases between them. The CDR1 and CDR2 encoded by the germline V gene are MNHEY and SVGAGI. The CDR3 measures 15 amino acids from cysteine to phenylalanine. Solely the CDR3 DNA is kept, with 45 bases framed from the first base.